These 17 T cell receptor beta chains share one sample of origin, sequenced in a study of blood T cell repertoires in COVID-19. Repertoires were generated with immunoSEQ multiplex PCR, while TCRdb's copy carries only in-frame clones and drops some. The data contain about 300,000 clones, roughly 91% of them singletons. Source material: peripheral blood. These receptors came from a woman younger than 45 with COVID-19, enrolled during active disease.

This rearrangement joins TRBV5-4 to TRBJ2-2, with D possibly being TRBD2 (5 bases). Germline CDR1 reads SGHNT; CDR2 reads YYREEE (reference sequence). The CDR3 sequence is 15 residues long. The V end lost 0 bases, the J end lost 3 bases, and 9 bases lay between the germline ends. CDR3 loop: CASSLETTHTGELFF. Written as DNA, the CDR3 is TGTGCCAGCAGCTTGGAGACTACTCACACCGGGGAGCTGTTTTTT.

The rearrangement joins TRBV28 to TRBJ1-5; D unresolved. The V gene lost 5 bases and the J gene lost 7 bases, with 9 bases spanning the gap. CDR3 length: 12 residues. Germline V gene data show CDR1 as MDHEN and CDR2 as SYDVKM. CDR3: CASSPPRQPQHF. CDR3 bases: TGTGCCAGCAGTCCCCCGAGGCAGCCCCAGCATTTT.

The rearrangement uses TRBV7-2 and TRBJ2-4, with 7 bases identical to TRBD1. Germline loops: CDR1 SGHTA, CDR2 FQGNSA. CDR3 size: 17 residues. V shed 5 bases and J 2 bases; nucleotides not matched to a gene: 12. This chain's CDR3 is CASSPTRQGHTKNIQYF. The DNA of the CDR3 is TGTGCCAGCAGCCCCACTCGACAGGGCCATACCAAAAACATTCAGTACTTC.

The chain links TRBV2 to TRBJ1-1; D may be TRBD1 (5 bases). CDR3 size: 13 residues. V shed 6 bases and J shed 0 bases, with 8 bases lying between them. Germline CDR1 and CDR2: SNHLY and FYNNEI. This CDR3 is CASRDRLNTEAFF. CDR3 in DNA: TGTGCCAGCAGAGACAGACTGAACACTGAAGCTTTCTTT.

The chain links TRBV3-1 (or the pseudogene TRBV3-2) to TRBJ2-7; D not certain. V lost 0 bases and J lost 0, with 9 bases in between. Germline V gene sequence: CDR1 LGHDT, CDR2 YNNKEL (reference sequence). CDR3 size: 15 residues. CDR3 residues: CASSQELLSSYEQYF. Written as DNA, the CDR3 is TGTGCCAGCAGCCAAGAACTCTTGTCCTCCTACGAGCAGTACTTC.

The chain combines TRBV4-3 with TRBJ1-4; no clear D gene. CDR3 length equals 16 residues. Trimming removed 0 bases from V and 4 bases from J, with 12 bases in between. From germline, CDR1 is LGHNA and CDR2 YSLEER. CDR3 sequence: CASSQDLVRNNEKLFF. The CDR3 DNA is TGCGCCAGCAGCCAAGATTTAGTACGTAATAATGAAAAACTGTTTTTT.

The genes are TRBV3-1 (or the pseudogene TRBV3-2) and TRBJ2-3, with 15 bases fitting TRBD2. The junction had 13 bases not matched to a gene; V was cut back by 4 bases and J by 2 bases. The CDR3 covers 20 residues. Germline V gives CDR1 LGHDT, CDR2 YNNKEL (reference sequence). The CDR3 DNA reads as TGTGCCAGCAGCCCTTTAATAGGGACTAGCGGGGGGCGCCACACAGATACGCAGTATTTT. Its protein product is CASSPLIGTSGGRHTDTQYF.

The chain links TRBV28 to TRBJ1-1; possibly TRBD1 for D (6 bases). The CDR3 is made up of 12 amino acids. CDR1 MDHEN and CDR2 SYDVKM come from the germline V gene. Trimming left V 5 bases short and J 10 bases short, with 14 bases between. The DNA for the CDR3 is TGTGCCAGCAGTACAGGGTCGGCGGGAGCTTTCTTT. This gives the protein CASSTGSAGAFF.

This chain connects TRBV4-1 to TRBJ2-3, with D possibly TRBD2 on 6 matching bases. V lost 0 bases and J 3 bases, leaving 13 bases between the germline ends. CDR1 is MGHRA and CDR2 is YSYEKL in the germline V gene. CDR3 length equals 16 residues. The CDR3 region is CASSQERGIGTDTQYF. CDR3 coding DNA: TGCGCCAGCAGCCAAGAGCGGGGTATTGGAACAGATACGCAGTATTTT.

The V call is TRBV6-5, the J call TRBJ1-6, with a weak D call TRBD1 (6 bases). V was shortened by 6 bases and J by 10 bases, with 13 bases between the two germline ends. The CDR3 length is 13 residues. CDR1 and CDR2 (germline): MNHEY, SVGAGI. CDR3 in DNA: TGTGCCAGCAGCTACAGGGAGTACTCACCCCTCCACTTT. Translating it yields CASSYREYSPLHF.

The chain combines TRBV19 with TRBJ1-5, with 7 positions matching TRBD1. Looked up from germline, CDR1 is LNHDA and CDR2 is SQIVND (reference sequence). V shed 5 bases, J shed 6 bases, and the junction held 16 bases outside the gene matches. CDR3 length: 17 amino acids. CDR3 DNA sequence: TGTGCCAGTAGTCCCCGTGCAGGGGGAGGTAGGGGTCAGCCCCAGCATTTT. Its translation: CASSPRAGGGRGQPQHF.

The chain has TRBV19 and TRBJ2-2; possibly TRBD2 for D (5 bases). V was trimmed by 8 bases and J by 4 bases, leaving 14 bases between them. CDR3 length: 14 amino acids. CDR1 LNHDA and CDR2 SQIVND come from the germline V gene (reference sequence). The CDR3 is CASSGEIGTGELFF. CDR3 in DNA: TGTGCCAGTTCCGGGGAAATAGGCACCGGGGAGCTGTTTTTT.

The chain is built from TRBV28 and TRBJ1-5, with 8 nucleotides matching TRBD1. The V gene's germline CDR1 is MDHEN and CDR2 SYDVKM. The CDR3 totals 19 residues. V shed 3 bases, J shed 3 bases, and the junction held 16 bases outside the gene matches. CDR3 nucleotides: TGTGCCAGCAGTTTGTTCCCCGGGACAGGAAAGGGTATCAATCAGCCCCAGCATTTT. Protein: CASSLFPGTGKGINQPQHF.

This clone was seen a few times. The V and J genes are TRBV16 and TRBJ2-5, with 11 bases aligning to TRBD1. The CDR3 runs 16 residues. CDR1 and CDR2 (germline): KGHSY, FQNENV. Trimming cost V 4 bases and J 6 bases; bases outside gene matches: 10. CDR3 amino acids: CASSRPLGQGVKTQYF. The DNA for the CDR3 is TGTGCCAGCAGCCGCCCCTTGGGACAGGGGGTAAAGACCCAGTACTTC. The full variable domain, completed using reference TRBV16 and TRBJ2-5, is GEEVAQTPKHLVRGEGQKAKLYCAPIKGHSYVFWYQQVLKNEFKFLISFQNENVFDETGMPKERFSAKCLPNSPCSLEIQATKLEDSAVYFCASSRPLGQGVKTQYFGPGTRLLVL.

The chain has TRBV9 and TRBJ2-7, with 7 bases lining up with TRBD2. This CDR3 has 16 amino acids. Trimming took 3 bases from V and 5 from J; bases not matched to a gene: 14. CDR1 is SGDLS and CDR2 is YYNGEE in the germline V gene. This CDR3 reads CASSAGGGRPADEQYF. CDR3 sequence (DNA): TGTGCCAGCAGCGCGGGGGGTGGGAGGCCTGCCGACGAGCAGTACTTC.

The rearrangement joins TRBV18 to TRBJ2-3, with 8 bases lining up with TRBD2. This CDR3 contains 15 residues. With 5 bases clipped from V and 5 bases from J, the junction kept 9 bases outside the gene matches. Per germline, CDR1 KGHSH and CDR2 LQKENI. In DNA form, the CDR3 reads TGTGCCAGCTCATCATCCAGCGGGGGTGGAGATACGCAGTATTTT. Encoded protein: CASSSSSGGGDTQYF.

This chain connects TRBV4-3 to TRBJ1-2; TRBD1 agrees at 8 bases. Trimming took 0 bases from V and 12 from J; bases not matched to a gene: 6. This CDR3 contains 13 residues. Germline V lookup: CDR1 LGHNA, CDR2 YSLEER. For the CDR3, the DNA is TGCGCCAGCAGCCAAGAAAGGGACAGGCTCCACACCTTC. It codes for CASSQERDRLHTF.